This T cell receptor beta chain was retrieved from a study of cytomegalovirus exposure and HLA in healthy donors. Some clones are missing from TCRdb's copy, which holds only in-frame ones; the method was immunoSEQ multiplex PCR. The repertoire holds under 250,000 clones, with about 87% as singletons. The sample consisted of PBMCs. The source is a man aged 18 to 30 in good health and CMV-seronegative.

DNA of the CDR3: TGCGCCAGCAGTCCGGGAGACCGGACGCAGTATTTT. It codes for CASSPGDRTQYF. The rearrangement uses TRBV10-2 and TRBJ2-3; possible D gene TRBD2, 6 bases. CDR1 and CDR2 from the germline V gene are WSHSY and SAAADI. CDR3 size: 12 residues. The V and J ends lost 5 bases and 9 bases respectively, with 12 bases between them.